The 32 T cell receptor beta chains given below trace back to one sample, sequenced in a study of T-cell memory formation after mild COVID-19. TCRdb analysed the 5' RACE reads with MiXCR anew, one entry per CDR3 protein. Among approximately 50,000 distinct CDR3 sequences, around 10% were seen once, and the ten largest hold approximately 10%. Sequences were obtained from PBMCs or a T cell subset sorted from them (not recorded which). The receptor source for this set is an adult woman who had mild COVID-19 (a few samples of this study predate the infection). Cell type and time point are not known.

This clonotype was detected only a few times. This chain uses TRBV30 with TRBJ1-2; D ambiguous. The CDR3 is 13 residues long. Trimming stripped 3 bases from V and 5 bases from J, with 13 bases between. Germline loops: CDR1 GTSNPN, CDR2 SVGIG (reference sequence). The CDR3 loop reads CAWRASYAYGYTF. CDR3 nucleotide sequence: TGTGCCTGGAGGGCCAGCTATGCTTATGGCTACACCTTC.

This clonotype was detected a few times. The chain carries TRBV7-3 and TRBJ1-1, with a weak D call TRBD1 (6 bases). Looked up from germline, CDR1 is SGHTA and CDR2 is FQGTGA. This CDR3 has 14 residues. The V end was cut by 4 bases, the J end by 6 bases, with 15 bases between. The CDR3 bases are TGTGCCAGCAGCTCCCAGGGGATGGGGGCTGAAGCTTTCTTT. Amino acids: CASSSQGMGAEAFF.

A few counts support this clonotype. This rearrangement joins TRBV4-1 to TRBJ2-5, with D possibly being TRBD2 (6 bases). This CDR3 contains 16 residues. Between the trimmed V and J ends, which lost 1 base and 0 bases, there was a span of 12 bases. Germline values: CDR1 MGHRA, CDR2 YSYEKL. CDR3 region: CASSQGARGYQETQYF. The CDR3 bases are TGCGCCAGCAGCCAAGGGGCTCGGGGGTACCAAGAGACCCAGTACTTC.

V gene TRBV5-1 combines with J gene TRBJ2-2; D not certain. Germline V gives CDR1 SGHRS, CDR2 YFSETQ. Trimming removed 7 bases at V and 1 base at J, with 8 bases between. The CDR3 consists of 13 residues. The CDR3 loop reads CASAVGNTGELFF. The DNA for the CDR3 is TGCGCCAGCGCTGTAGGGAACACCGGGGAGCTGTTTTTT.

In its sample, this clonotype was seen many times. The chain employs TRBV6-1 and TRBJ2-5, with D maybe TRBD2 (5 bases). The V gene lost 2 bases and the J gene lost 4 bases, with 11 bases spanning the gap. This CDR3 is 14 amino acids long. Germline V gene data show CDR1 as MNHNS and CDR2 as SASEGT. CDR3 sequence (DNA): TGTGCCAGCAGTGAACCTACTAGAATAGAGACCCAGTACTTC. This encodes CASSEPTRIETQYF.

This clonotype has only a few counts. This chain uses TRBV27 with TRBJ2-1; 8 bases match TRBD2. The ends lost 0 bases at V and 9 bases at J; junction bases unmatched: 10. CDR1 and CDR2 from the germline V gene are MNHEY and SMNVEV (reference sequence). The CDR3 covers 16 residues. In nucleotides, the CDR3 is TGTGCCAGCAGTTTATCCGGCGGGGGGCCCACCAGTGAGCAGTTCTTC. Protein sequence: CASSLSGGGPTSEQFF.

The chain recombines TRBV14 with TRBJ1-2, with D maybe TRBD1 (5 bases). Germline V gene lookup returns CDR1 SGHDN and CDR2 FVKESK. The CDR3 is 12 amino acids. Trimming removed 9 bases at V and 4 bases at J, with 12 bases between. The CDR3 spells CASSGTAYGYTF. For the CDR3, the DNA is TGTGCCAGTTCGGGGACGGCCTATGGCTACACCTTC.

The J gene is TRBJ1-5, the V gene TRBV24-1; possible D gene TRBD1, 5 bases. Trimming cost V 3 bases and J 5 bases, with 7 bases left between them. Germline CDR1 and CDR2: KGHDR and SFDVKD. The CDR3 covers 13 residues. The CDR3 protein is CATSDDSYQPQHF. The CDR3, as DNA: TGTGCCACCAGTGATGACAGCTATCAGCCCCAGCATTTT.

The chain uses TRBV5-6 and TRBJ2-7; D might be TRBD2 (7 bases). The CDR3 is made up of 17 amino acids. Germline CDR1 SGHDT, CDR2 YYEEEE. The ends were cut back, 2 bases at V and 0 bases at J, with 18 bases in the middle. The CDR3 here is CASSFSPGGRSSYEQYF. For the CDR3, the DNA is TGTGCCAGCAGCTTCTCTCCCGGGGGGCGGAGCTCCTACGAGCAGTACTTC.

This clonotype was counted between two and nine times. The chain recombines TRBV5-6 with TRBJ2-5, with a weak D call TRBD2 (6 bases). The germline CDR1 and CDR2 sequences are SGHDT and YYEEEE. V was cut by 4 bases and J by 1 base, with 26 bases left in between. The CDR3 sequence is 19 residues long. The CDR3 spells CASSPTYIKAGGIQETQYF. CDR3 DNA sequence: TGTGCCAGCAGCCCGACCTACATCAAGGCGGGCGGGATCCAAGAGACCCAGTACTTC.

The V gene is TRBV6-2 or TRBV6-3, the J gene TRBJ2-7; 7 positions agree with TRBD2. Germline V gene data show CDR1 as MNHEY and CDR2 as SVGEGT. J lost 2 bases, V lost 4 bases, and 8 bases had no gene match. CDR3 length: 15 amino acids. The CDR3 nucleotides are TGTGCCAGCAGTTCCTTCCTAGCGGCGACCTACGAGCAGTACTTC. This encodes CASSSFLAATYEQYF.

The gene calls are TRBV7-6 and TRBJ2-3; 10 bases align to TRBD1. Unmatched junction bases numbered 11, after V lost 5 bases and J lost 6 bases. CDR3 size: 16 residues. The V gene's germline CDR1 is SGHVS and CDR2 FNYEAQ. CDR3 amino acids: CASSRNTGQGSDTQYF. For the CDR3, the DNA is TGTGCCAGCAGCCGAAACACGGGACAGGGGTCCGATACGCAGTATTTT.

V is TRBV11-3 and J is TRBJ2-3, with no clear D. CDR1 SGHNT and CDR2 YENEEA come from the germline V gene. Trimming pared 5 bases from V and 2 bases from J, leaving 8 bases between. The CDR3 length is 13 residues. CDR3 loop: CASSNGYTDTQYF. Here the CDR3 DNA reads TGTGCCAGCAGCAACGGGTACACAGATACGCAGTATTTT.

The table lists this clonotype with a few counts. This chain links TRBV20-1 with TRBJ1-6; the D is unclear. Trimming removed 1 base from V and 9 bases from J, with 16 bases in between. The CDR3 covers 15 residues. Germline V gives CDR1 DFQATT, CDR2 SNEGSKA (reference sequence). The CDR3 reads CSARAGGRRPSPLHF. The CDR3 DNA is TGCAGTGCTAGAGCCGGAGGGAGACGGCCTTCACCCCTCCACTTT.

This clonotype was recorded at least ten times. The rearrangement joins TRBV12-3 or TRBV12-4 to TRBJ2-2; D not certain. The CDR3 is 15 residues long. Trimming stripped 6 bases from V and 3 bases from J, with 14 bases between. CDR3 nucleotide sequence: TGTGCCAGCAGCATCAGTAGGAGTTACACCGGGGAGCTGTTTTTT. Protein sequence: CASSISRSYTGELFF.

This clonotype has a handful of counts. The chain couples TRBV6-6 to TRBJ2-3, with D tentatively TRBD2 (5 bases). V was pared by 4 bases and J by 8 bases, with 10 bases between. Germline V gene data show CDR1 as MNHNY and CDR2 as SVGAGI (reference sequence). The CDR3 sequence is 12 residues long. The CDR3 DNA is TGTGCCAGCAGTTCCCCGGGAACTACGCAGTATTTT. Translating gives CASSSPGTTQYF.

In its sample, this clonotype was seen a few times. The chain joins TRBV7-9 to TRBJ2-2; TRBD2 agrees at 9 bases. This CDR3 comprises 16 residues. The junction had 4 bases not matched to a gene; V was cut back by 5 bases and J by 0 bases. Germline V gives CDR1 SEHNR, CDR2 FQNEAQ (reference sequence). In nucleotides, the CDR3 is TGTGCCAGCAGCCAACTAGCGGGCGCGAACACCGGGGAGCTGTTTTTT. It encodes CASSQLAGANTGELFF.

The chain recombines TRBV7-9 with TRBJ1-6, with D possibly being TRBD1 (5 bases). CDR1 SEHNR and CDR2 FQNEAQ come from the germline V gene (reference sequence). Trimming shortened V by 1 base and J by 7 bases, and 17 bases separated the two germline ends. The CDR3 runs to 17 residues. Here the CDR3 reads CASSLDDSGASNSPLHF. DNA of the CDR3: TGTGCCAGCAGCTTAGACGACAGTGGTGCATCGAATTCACCCCTCCACTTT.

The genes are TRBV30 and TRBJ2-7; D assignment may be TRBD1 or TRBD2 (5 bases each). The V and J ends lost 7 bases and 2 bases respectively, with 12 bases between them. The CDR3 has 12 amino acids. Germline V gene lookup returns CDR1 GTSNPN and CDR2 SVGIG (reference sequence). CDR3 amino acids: CASGTKTYEQYF. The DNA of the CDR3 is TGTGCCTCGGGGACCAAGACCTACGAGCAGTACTTC.

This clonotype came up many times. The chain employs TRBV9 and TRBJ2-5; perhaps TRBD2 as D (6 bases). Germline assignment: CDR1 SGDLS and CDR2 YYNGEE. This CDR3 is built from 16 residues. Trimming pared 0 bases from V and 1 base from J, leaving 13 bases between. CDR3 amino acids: CASSVDGSGPQETQYF. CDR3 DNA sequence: TGTGCCAGCAGCGTAGATGGTAGCGGCCCCCAAGAGACCCAGTACTTC.

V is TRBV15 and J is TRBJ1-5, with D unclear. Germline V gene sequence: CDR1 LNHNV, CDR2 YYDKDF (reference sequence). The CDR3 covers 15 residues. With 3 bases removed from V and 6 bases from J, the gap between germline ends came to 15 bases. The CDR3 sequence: CATSRPSSAGQPQHF. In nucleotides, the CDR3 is TGTGCCACCAGCAGGCCTAGTTCCGCTGGTCAGCCCCAGCATTTT.

CDR3 sequence: CASSSRRVVSEAFF. CDR3 coding DNA: TGTGCCAGCAGCTCCCGAAGGGTTGTAAGTGAAGCTTTCTTT. The chain couples TRBV7-2 to TRBJ1-1; D gene unclear. Trimming cost V 4 bases and J 7 bases, with 16 bases left between them. The length of the CDR3 is 14 residues. The germline CDR1 and CDR2 sequences are SGHTA and FQGNSA.

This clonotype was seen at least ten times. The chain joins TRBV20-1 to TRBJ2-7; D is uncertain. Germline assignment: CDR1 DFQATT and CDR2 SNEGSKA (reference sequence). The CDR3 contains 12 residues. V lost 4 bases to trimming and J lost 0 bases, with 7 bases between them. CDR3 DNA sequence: TGCAGTGCTAAAGGAAGCTCCTACGAGCAGTACTTC. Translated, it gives CSAKGSSYEQYF.

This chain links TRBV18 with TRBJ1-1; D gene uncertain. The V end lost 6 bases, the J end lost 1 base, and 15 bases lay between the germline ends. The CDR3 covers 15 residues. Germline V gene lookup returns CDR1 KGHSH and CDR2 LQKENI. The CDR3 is CASSESRWGNTEAFF. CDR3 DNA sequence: TGTGCCAGCTCGGAGAGCCGATGGGGGAACACTGAAGCTTTCTTT.

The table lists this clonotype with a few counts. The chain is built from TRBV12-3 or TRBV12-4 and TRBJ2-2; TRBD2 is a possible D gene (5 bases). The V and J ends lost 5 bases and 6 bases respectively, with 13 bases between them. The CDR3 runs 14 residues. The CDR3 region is CASSPGPSSGELFF. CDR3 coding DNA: TGTGCCAGCAGTCCTGGCCCTAGCTCCGGGGAGCTGTTTTTT.

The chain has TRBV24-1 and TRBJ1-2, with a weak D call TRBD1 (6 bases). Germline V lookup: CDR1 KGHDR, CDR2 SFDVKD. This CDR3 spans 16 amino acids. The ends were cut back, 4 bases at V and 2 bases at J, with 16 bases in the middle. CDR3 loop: CATSDRGSTGNYGYTF. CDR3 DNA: TGTGCCACCAGTGACCGGGGTTCAACAGGGAACTATGGCTACACCTTC.

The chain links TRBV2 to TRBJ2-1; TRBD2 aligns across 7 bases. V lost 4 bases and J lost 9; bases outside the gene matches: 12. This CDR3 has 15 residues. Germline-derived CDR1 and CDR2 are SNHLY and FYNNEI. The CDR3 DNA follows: TGTGCCAGCAGTGGGGAGAGCGGGGCTAGGGGTGAGCAGTTCTTC. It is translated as CASSGESGARGEQFF.

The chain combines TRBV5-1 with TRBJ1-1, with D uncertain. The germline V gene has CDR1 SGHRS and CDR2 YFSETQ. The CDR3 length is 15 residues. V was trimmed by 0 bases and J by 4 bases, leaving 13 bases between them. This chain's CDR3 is CASSLGRGMSTEAFF. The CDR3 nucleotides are TGCGCCAGCAGCTTGGGTCGGGGAATGAGCACTGAAGCTTTCTTT.

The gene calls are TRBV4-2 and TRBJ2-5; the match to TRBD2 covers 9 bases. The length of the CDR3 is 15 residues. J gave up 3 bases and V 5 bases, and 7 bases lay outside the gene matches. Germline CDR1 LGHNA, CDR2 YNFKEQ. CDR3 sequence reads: CASSAAGGSEETQYF. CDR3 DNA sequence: TGTGCCAGCAGCGCAGCGGGGGGTTCAGAAGAGACCCAGTACTTC.

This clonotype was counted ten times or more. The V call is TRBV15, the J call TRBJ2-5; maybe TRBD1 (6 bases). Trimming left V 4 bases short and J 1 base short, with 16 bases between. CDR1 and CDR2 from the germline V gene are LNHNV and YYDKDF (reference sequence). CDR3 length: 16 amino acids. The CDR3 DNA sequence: TGTGCCACCAGCACCATACTAAGCAGGGGCCAAGAGACCCAGTACTTC. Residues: CATSTILSRGQETQYF.

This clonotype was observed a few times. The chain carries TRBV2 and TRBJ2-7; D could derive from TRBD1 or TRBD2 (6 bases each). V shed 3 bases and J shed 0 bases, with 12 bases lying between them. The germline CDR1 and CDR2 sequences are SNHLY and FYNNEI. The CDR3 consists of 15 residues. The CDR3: CASSEGGQLSYEQYF. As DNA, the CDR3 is TGTGCCAGCAGTGAGGGAGGACAGCTCTCCTACGAGCAGTACTTC.

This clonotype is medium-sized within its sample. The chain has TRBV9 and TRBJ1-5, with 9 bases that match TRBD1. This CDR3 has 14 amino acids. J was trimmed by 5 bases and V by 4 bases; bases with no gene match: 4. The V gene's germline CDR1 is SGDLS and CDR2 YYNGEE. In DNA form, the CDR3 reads TGTGCCAGCAGCCCCGGACAGGGGCATCAGCCCCAGCATTTT. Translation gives CASSPGQGHQPQHF.